Presented here are 14 T cell receptor beta chains from one specimen sequenced in a study of blood T cell repertoires in COVID-19 (dated by TCRdb to 2018 to 2021). Library method: the immunoSEQ multiplex PCR assay. This is the immuneACCESS table as TCRdb keeps it, with only in-frame sequences that have V and J called. A part of the clones is gone; compared with another copy, unresolved V genes explain less than half, and the rest is unexplained. This sample comprises 120,000 or so clones, roughly 80% of them detected only once. Of the sample, more than 20% is held by the ten largest clones. Sequencing was performed on peripheral blood. The source is a human donor in a cohort sampled during active COVID-19.

The chain employs TRBV6-6 and TRBJ1-1, with D tentatively TRBD1 (6 bases). Germline V gene data show CDR1 as MNHNY and CDR2 as SVGAGI (reference sequence). Trimming left V 8 bases short and J 3 bases short, with 22 bases between. This CDR3 contains 16 residues. CDR3 in DNA: TGTGCCAGCTCCGTGTCACAGGGCCTAAGGGACACTGAAGCTTTCTTT. Translation: CASSVSQGLRDTEAFF.

This clone was observed a single time. This chain links TRBV9 with TRBJ1-2; D not resolved. Germline V gene sequence: CDR1 SGDLS, CDR2 YYNGEE. V was pared by 0 bases and J by 8 bases, with 20 bases between. The CDR3 consists of 16 residues. CDR3 DNA sequence: TGTGCCAGCAGCGTAGATGGGTTGGAGAGGGCGCGGGGCTACACCTTC. It codes for CASSVDGLERARGYTF.

The V gene is TRBV6-6, the J gene TRBJ2-4, with 7 bases aligning to TRBD2. There are 16 residues in the CDR3. Germline-derived CDR1 and CDR2 are MNHNY and SVGAGI (reference sequence). With 4 bases clipped from V and 1 base from J, the junction kept 7 bases outside the gene matches. CDR3 sequence reads: CASSSSTGGAKNIQYF. DNA for the CDR3: TGTGCCAGCAGTTCCTCCACGGGGGGTGCCAAAAACATTCAGTACTTC.

This chain uses TRBV5-4 with TRBJ2-2; 10 nucleotides match TRBD2. Germline loops: CDR1 SGHNT, CDR2 YYREEE (reference sequence). Germline trimming cut 3 bases from V and 8 bases from J; bases unmatched to any gene: 4. CDR3 length: 14 residues. Here the CDR3 reads CASSWETSGGELFF. CDR3 DNA sequence: TGTGCCAGCAGCTGGGAGACTAGCGGGGGGGAGCTGTTTTTT.

J is TRBJ2-7 and V is TRBV3-1 (or the pseudogene TRBV3-2), with TRBD2 matching 8 bases. The CDR3 spans 14 residues. Germline V gene data show CDR1 as LGHDT and CDR2 as YNNKEL (reference sequence). Germline trimming cut 4 bases from V and 6 bases from J; bases unmatched to any gene: 8. CDR3 nucleotides: TGTGCCAGCAGCCGCGGACTAGCCGGGCTCGAGCAGTACTTC. This encodes CASSRGLAGLEQYF.

The rearrangement uses TRBV7-3 and TRBJ2-7, with 8 bases matching TRBD1. Germline V lookup: CDR1 SGHTA, CDR2 FQGTGA. Losses at the gene ends were 5 bases for V and 7 bases for J; bases not matched to a gene: 7. The CDR3 has 13 amino acids. The DNA of the CDR3 is TGTGCCAGCAGCCCGACAGGGGCGGGGGAGCAGTACTTC. Its translation is CASSPTGAGEQYF.

The V call is TRBV7-2, the J call TRBJ1-1; TRBD1 is a possible D gene (6 bases). The CDR3 has 14 amino acids. The V end was cut by 1 base, the J end by 6 bases, with 12 bases between. Germline V gives CDR1 SGHTA, CDR2 FQGNSA. CDR3 DNA sequence: TGTGCCAGCAGCTTAGGAGGTGAGGGGGCTGAAGCTTTCTTT. This gives the protein CASSLGGEGAEAFF.

DNA for the CDR3: TGTGCCAGCAGTACACCCGGGACAGGGGGCAACGAGCAGTACTTC. Translation gives CASSTPGTGGNEQYF. The V gene is TRBV28, the J gene TRBJ2-7; 12 bases are a match to TRBD1. CDR3 length equals 15 residues. Germline-derived CDR1 and CDR2 are MDHEN and SYDVKM. After removal of 5 bases from V and 5 bases from J, the junction contained 7 bases not matched to a gene.

This clone is a singleton in its sample. V is TRBV5-1 and J is TRBJ2-7, with 8 bases that match TRBD1. The CDR3 contains 14 residues. Per germline, CDR1 SGHRS and CDR2 YFSETQ. The V gene end was trimmed by 0 bases and the J gene end by 5 bases; junction bases not matched to a gene: 4. CDR3 sequence: CASSLARQGNEQYF. The DNA of the CDR3 is TGCGCCAGCAGCTTGGCGCGACAGGGGAACGAGCAGTACTTC.

The chain links TRBV9 to TRBJ2-1, with D possibly TRBD1 on 5 matching bases. CDR3 length: 14 amino acids. Trimming left V 1 base short and J 5 bases short, with 10 bases between. Germline lookup yields CDR1 SGDLS and CDR2 YYNGEE. DNA for the CDR3: TGTGCCAGCAGCGTATTGACAGTCGACAATGAGCAGTTCTTC. It is translated as CASSVLTVDNEQFF. Full variable domain (missing parts from reference TRBV9 and TRBJ2-1): DSGVTQTPKHLITATGQRVTLRCSPRSGDLSVYWYQQSLDQGLQFLIQYYNGEERAKGNILERFSAQQFPDLHSELNLSSLELGDSALYFCASSVLTVDNEQFFGPGTRLTVL.

The CDR3 sequence is CASSSYFSTVLFF. CDR3 coding DNA: TGTGCCAGCAGCTCTTACTTCTCGACAGTCCTGTTCTTC. The chain joins TRBV11-2 to TRBJ2-1, with a weak D call TRBD1 (5 bases). Per the germline V gene, CDR1 is SGHAT and CDR2 is FQNNGV. V lost 4 bases, J lost 15 bases, and 19 bases lay in between. The CDR3 has 13 amino acids.

The chain joins TRBV4-1 to TRBJ1-5; 8 nucleotides line up with TRBD1. Germline CDR1 reads MGHRA; CDR2 reads YSYEKL. The CDR3 totals 14 residues. The J segment lost 6 bases and the V segment lost 3 bases, leaving 4 bases of the junction unmatched. Here the CDR3 reads CASSHGQGGQPQHF. The CDR3 bases are TGCGCCAGCAGCCACGGACAGGGCGGTCAGCCCCAGCATTTT.

The rearrangement uses TRBV9 and TRBJ2-5; TRBD2 is a possible D gene (5 bases). The CDR3 is 13 amino acids. Germline V CDR1 and CDR2: SGDLS, YYNGEE. Trimming took 2 bases from V and 3 from J, leaving 8 bases between them. The CDR3 nucleotides read TGTGCCAGCAGCGTCGGGGTAAAAGAGACCCAGTACTTC. Translated: CASSVGVKETQYF.

V is TRBV29-1 and J is TRBJ1-2, with D unclear. Trimming took off 1 base at V and 9 bases at J, with 9 bases between the two ends. Germline assignment: CDR1 SQVTM and CDR2 ANQGSEA. The CDR3 sequence is 11 residues long. Here the CDR3 reads CSVEGARSYTF. CDR3 nucleotides: TGCAGCGTTGAAGGGGCCCGGAGCTACACCTTC.